Listed below are T cell receptor beta chains from one sample, sequenced in a study of blood T cell repertoires in COVID-19. Using immunoSEQ multiplex PCR, the repertoire was profiled, and TCRdb retains in-frame clones only, with some absent. This sample has about 69,000 clones, with around 90% found just once. Input material: peripheral blood. These receptors all come from a man aged 45-65 years with acute or convalescent COVID-19. Both conserved end residues are part of each CDR3. D genes are given only for firm matches.

>.|TRBJ2-7|TRBV5-1
CASSYLQGTYEQYF
TGCGCCAGCAGCTACTTACAGGGTACCTACGAGCAGTACTTC
>.|TRBJ2-3|TRBV6-1
CASSETGDTQYF
TGTGCCAGCAGTGAAACAGGAGATACGCAGTATTTT
>.|TRBJ2-7|TRBV6-5
CASRTRSTPSYEQYF
TGTGCCAGCAGAACGCGGAGCACCCCCTCCTACGAGCAGTACTTC
>TRBD1|TRBJ2-7|TRBV30
CAWSAGTGYYEQYF
TGTGCCTGGAGTGCCGGGACAGGGTACTACGAGCAGTACTTC
>TRBD2|TRBJ2-7|TRBV18
CASSPSVAGGPYEQYF
TGTGCCAGCTCACCATCCGTAGCGGGAGGGCCCTACGAGCAGTACTTC
>.|TRBJ1-1|TRBV19
CASSGGDRGGTEAFF
TGTGCCAGTAGTGGGGGGGACCGCGGAGGCACTGAAGCTTTCTTT
>.|TRBJ1-6|TRBV19
CASSIWSDYNSPLHF
TGTGCCAGTAGTATTTGGTCAGACTATAATTCACCCCTCCACTTT
>TRBD1|TRBJ1-6|TRBV9
CASSQQGEGSPLHF
TGTGCCAGCAGCCAACAGGGGGAAGGATCACCCCTCCACTTT
>.|TRBJ1-2|TRBV9
CASSVVGRVHGYTF
TGTGCCAGCAGCGTAGTAGGGAGGGTTCATGGCTACACCTTC
>TRBD1|TRBJ2-2|TRBV25-1
CASSLDRGLFTGELFF
TGTGCCAGCAGTTTGGACAGGGGGCTTTTCACCGGGGAGCTGTTTTTT
>TRBD1|TRBJ1-2|TRBV2
CASRTDRNYGYTF
TGTGCCAGCAGGACGGACAGGAACTATGGCTACACCTTC
>TRBD2|TRBJ2-3|TRBV29-1
CSATGTSAITDTQYF
TGCAGCGCTACGGGGACTAGCGCGATCACAGATACGCAGTATTTT
>.|TRBJ1-4|TRBV27
CASRDISTNEKLFF
TGTGCCAGCCGGGACATCTCAACTAATGAAAAACTGTTTTTT
>TRBD1|TRBJ2-1|TRBV12-5
CASGSRQGAYEQFF
TGTGCTAGTGGTTCACGACAGGGGGCGTATGAGCAGTTCTTC
>TRBD1|TRBJ2-5|TRBV11-3
CASSFTLRDRGRQTQYF
TGTGCCAGCAGCTTCACTCTTCGGGACAGGGGGCGCCAGACCCAGTACTTC
>.|TRBJ1-3|TRBV18
CASSDGGFSGNTIYF
TGTGCCAGCTCGGACGGGGGATTCTCTGGAAACACCATATATTTT
>TRBD1|TRBJ1-2|TRBV2
CASGDRGALGYTF
TGTGCCAGCGGTGACAGGGGAGCACTTGGCTACACCTTC